Shown below are 27 T cell receptor beta chains from a single sample sequenced in a study of cytomegalovirus exposure and HLA in healthy donors. PCR involved 60 Vbeta and 13 Jbeta primers. Some clones are missing from TCRdb's copy, which holds only in-frame ones; the method was immunoSEQ multiplex PCR. Among roughly 150,000 clones, approximately 73% were seen once, and the ten largest hold 10%. The specimen was PBMCs. These receptors all come from a man aged 30 to 45 in good health and CMV-seropositive.

This rearrangement joins TRBV28 to TRBJ2-3; no firm D call. The V gene lost 3 bases and the J gene lost 6 bases, with 7 bases spanning the gap. CDR3 length: 12 amino acids. Germline V gene sequence: CDR1 MDHEN, CDR2 SYDVKM. As DNA, the CDR3 is TGTGCCAGCAGTTTCCCCCTTGATACGCAGTATTTT. This translates into CASSFPLDTQYF.

This clone has more than one count but fewer than ten. The chain has TRBV5-4 and TRBJ2-5; D is perhaps TRBD2 (5 bases). The J call is uncertain, as TRBJ2-7 better fits the DNA end. CDR3 length: 16 residues. The germline CDR1 and CDR2 sequences are SGHNT and YYREEE (reference sequence). Here the CDR3 reads CASSLGEGRSSYEQYF. CDR3 sequence (DNA): TGTGCCAGCAGCTTGGGCGAGGGCAGATCCTCCTACGAGCAGTACTTC.

This chain uses TRBV18 with TRBJ1-1; D not certain. CDR3 size: 15 residues. V lost 3 bases and J 1 base, leaving 12 bases between the germline ends. CDR1 and CDR2 (germline): KGHSH, LQKENI. CDR3 in DNA: TGTGCCAGCTCACCGTTTAGCCCTCCGAACACTGAAGCTTTCTTT. It yields the protein CASSPFSPPNTEAFF.

The genes are TRBV6-5 and TRBJ1-1; unclear D gene. V gave up 0 bases and J gave up 4 bases, with 6 bases separating them. Germline V lookup: CDR1 MNHEY, CDR2 SVGAGI. The CDR3 is 13 residues long. For the CDR3, the DNA is TGTGCCAGCAGTTACTCGACAACCACTGAAGCTTTCTTT. Encoded protein: CASSYSTTTEAFF.

The chain combines TRBV6-5 with TRBJ2-1, with D tentatively TRBD2 (6 bases). The CDR3 is 15 residues long. Germline assignment: CDR1 MNHEY and CDR2 SVGAGI. Trimming pared 6 bases from V and 3 bases from J, leaving 15 bases between. For the CDR3, the DNA is TGTGCCAGCAGCCTTACGGGAGCTCTCTACAATGAGCAGTTCTTC. Encoded protein: CASSLTGALYNEQFF.

The genes are TRBV10-1 and TRBJ1-1; tentative D call: TRBD1 (5 bases). Trimming cost V 3 bases and J 2 bases, with 7 bases left between them. This CDR3 has 13 amino acids. The germline V gene has CDR1 WNHNN and CDR2 SYGVQD (reference sequence). DNA for the CDR3: TGCGCCAGCAGTGATCAGGGAAACACTGAAGCTTTCTTT. It encodes CASSDQGNTEAFF.

This clone was recorded a few times. The chain links TRBV4-1 to TRBJ2-5; 7 bases are shared with TRBD2. CDR1 and CDR2 from the germline V gene are MGHRA and YSYEKL. Trimming at V came to 2 bases and at J to 10 bases, leaving 10 bases not matched to a gene. The CDR3 totals 14 residues. CDR3 sequence reads: CASSQQLGTTGQYF. In DNA, the CDR3 is TGCGCCAGCAGCCAACAACTAGGGACTACGGGCCAGTACTTC.

This clone was picked up a small number of times. The rearrangement uses TRBV30 and TRBJ2-7; TRBD1 matches 9 bases. The CDR3 extends over 14 amino acids. Trimming removed 3 bases from V and 5 bases from J; junction bases left unmatched: 8. The germline V gene encodes CDR1 GTSNPN and CDR2 SVGIG (reference sequence). CDR3 residues: CAWSLGTGSHEQYF. The CDR3 DNA follows: TGTGCCTGGAGCCTAGGGACAGGGTCCCACGAGCAGTACTTC.

This chain links TRBV13 with TRBJ2-3, with 12 bases fitting TRBD2. V shed 5 bases and J 4 bases; nucleotides not matched to a gene: 10. CDR3 length: 17 residues. Germline V CDR1 and CDR2: PRHDT, FYEKMQ (reference sequence). CDR3 loop: CASSLDSSGRAADTQYF. CDR3 bases: TGTGCCAGCAGCCTAGACTCTAGCGGGAGGGCCGCAGATACGCAGTATTTT.

J is TRBJ2-1 and V is TRBV7-3, with 8 bases lining up with TRBD1. CDR3 length: 15 amino acids. Losses at the gene ends were 2 bases for V and 9 bases for J; bases not matched to a gene: 9. Per germline, CDR1 SGHTA and CDR2 FQGTGA. The CDR3 reads CASSLGGAGGTEQFF. Written as DNA, the CDR3 is TGTGCCAGCAGCTTAGGCGGGGCAGGGGGCACTGAGCAGTTCTTC.

The chain is built from TRBV11-2 and TRBJ2-3; 10 bases align to TRBD2. J lost 14 bases, V lost 5 bases, and 7 bases had no gene match. This CDR3 is built from 12 residues. Germline V CDR1 and CDR2: SGHAT, FQNNGV. CDR3 sequence (DNA): TGTGCCAGCAGCCCACCTGAGCGGGAGGGGTATTTT. Translating it yields CASSPPEREGYF.

The count of this clone is one. The chain links TRBV4-1 to TRBJ2-7, with a possible D match to TRBD1 (5 bases). The V end lost 4 bases, the J end lost 0 bases, and 16 bases lay between the germline ends. The CDR3 extends over 16 amino acids. Germline V CDR1 and CDR2: MGHRA, YSYEKL. CDR3 sequence: CASSPRGARSSYEQYF. CDR3 DNA: TGCGCCAGCAGCCCTAGGGGCGCCAGGAGCTCCTACGAGCAGTACTTC.

The rearrangement uses TRBV6-1 and TRBJ2-1, with 8 bases identical to TRBD2. V dropped 2 bases and J dropped 7; count of bases not matched to a gene: 13. Germline V gene lookup returns CDR1 MNHNS and CDR2 SASEGT. The CDR3 is 17 amino acids. The CDR3 loop is CASSETAFGGARNEQFF. In nucleotides, the CDR3 is TGTGCCAGCAGTGAAACAGCATTCGGGGGGGCGCGTAATGAGCAGTTCTTC.

The chain joins TRBV7-6 to TRBJ2-7, with a tentative D call TRBD1 (6 bases). V gave up 2 bases and J gave up 7 bases, with 18 bases separating them. The germline CDR1 and CDR2 sequences are SGHVS and FNYEAQ. CDR3 length equals 15 residues. The CDR3 DNA reads as TGTGCCAGCAGCTTACGGACACAGGGTGTGGGGGAGCAGTACTTC. Translating it yields CASSLRTQGVGEQYF.

This chain connects TRBV2 to TRBJ1-1; 7 nucleotides line up with TRBD1. V lost 4 bases to trimming and J lost 8 bases; unmatched junction nucleotides: 4. Germline CDR1 SNHLY, CDR2 FYNNEI. The CDR3 contains 12 residues. As DNA, the CDR3 is TGTGCCAGCAGTGGGGACAGTAACGAAGCTTTCTTT. This sequence encodes CASSGDSNEAFF.

The chain combines TRBV7-6 with TRBJ1-1; 7 bases match TRBD1. The CDR3 extends over 13 amino acids. Losses at the gene ends were 6 bases for V and 4 bases for J; bases not matched to a gene: 5. Germline CDR1 SGHVS, CDR2 FNYEAQ. The CDR3 coding sequence is TGTGCCAGCAGTCGAGCAGGGGGCACTGAAGCTTTCTTT. The encoded protein is CASSRAGGTEAFF. Using reference TRBV7-6 and TRBJ1-1 for the parts outside the CDR3, the full variable domain is GAGVSQSPRYKVTKRGQDVALRCDPISGHVSLYWYRQALGQGPEFLTYFNYEAQQDKSGLPNDRFSAERPEGSISTLTIQRTEQRDSAMYRCASSRAGGTEAFFGQGTRLTVV.

This clone was counted only a few times. This sequence joins TRBV28 and TRBJ1-4; 10 bases map to TRBD1. The trim removed 4 bases at V and 6 bases at J, leaving 8 bases unmatched. There are 16 residues in the CDR3. Per germline, CDR1 MDHEN and CDR2 SYDVKM. The chain's CDR3 is CASSSAGTGEDEKLFF. The CDR3 DNA reads as TGTGCCAGCAGTTCAGCCGGGACAGGGGAAGATGAAAAACTGTTTTTT.

V and J are TRBV10-2 and TRBJ2-5; TRBD1 is a possible D gene (6 bases). Gene TRBJ2-7 matches the end of the DNA better, so the J call may be wrong. The CDR3 is 14 residues long. CDR1 and CDR2 (germline): WSHSY, SAAADI. CDR3 DNA sequence: TGCGCCAGCAGTGAGACGGACAGAGCCTACGAGCAGTACTTC. It codes for CASSETDRAYEQYF.

The rearrangement uses TRBV28 and TRBJ1-1, with 11 positions matching TRBD1. After removal of 6 bases from V and 6 bases from J, the junction contained 6 bases not matched to a gene. Germline values: CDR1 MDHEN, CDR2 SYDVKM. The CDR3 spans 14 residues. CDR3 loop: CASSPGQGGSEAFF. The DNA for the CDR3 is TGTGCCAGCAGCCCGGGACAGGGGGGTTCTGAAGCTTTCTTT.

Only a few counts were recorded for this clone. The V and J genes are TRBV30 and TRBJ2-1; 8 nucleotides match TRBD2. With V trimmed by 3 bases and J by 1 base, 8 bases remained unmatched. The CDR3 covers 16 residues. Germline CDR1 GTSNPN, CDR2 SVGIG (reference sequence). The CDR3 here is CAWRTRGTSSYNEQFF. The CDR3, as DNA: TGTGCCTGGAGGACCCGCGGGACTAGTTCCTACAATGAGCAGTTCTTC.

This rearrangement joins TRBV19 to TRBJ1-1; possible D gene TRBD1, 5 bases. This CDR3 region has 14 residues. Germline assignment: CDR1 LNHDA and CDR2 SQIVND (reference sequence). V gave up 3 bases and J gave up 0 bases, with 8 bases separating them. As DNA, the CDR3 is TGTGCCAGTAGTATTTCAGGGTTGAACACTGAAGCTTTCTTT. Protein product: CASSISGLNTEAFF.

The chain employs TRBV5-1 and TRBJ1-2; tentatively, D is TRBD1 (6 bases). Trimming removed 4 bases from V and 4 bases from J, with 14 bases in between. Germline values: CDR1 SGHRS, CDR2 YFSETQ. The CDR3 is 14 residues long. CDR3: CASSGGQGGYGYTF. The CDR3, as DNA: TGCGCCAGCAGCGGGGGCCAGGGCGGCTATGGCTACACCTTC.

Only a few counts were recorded for this clone. V is TRBV7-3 and J is TRBJ2-2; 11 nucleotides align to TRBD2. CDR1 is SGHTA, CDR2 FQGTGA, per germline. V was clipped by 4 bases and J by 5 bases; unmatched bases: 6. CDR3 length: 16 amino acids. The CDR3 here is CASSSTSGSRTGELFF. The CDR3 DNA is TGTGCCAGCAGCTCCACTAGCGGGAGTCGGACCGGGGAGCTGTTTTTT.

The chain joins TRBV13 to TRBJ2-7; D not resolved. The germline gives CDR1 PRHDT, CDR2 FYEKMQ (reference sequence). The CDR3 has 12 amino acids. Trimming pared 0 bases from V and 3 bases from J, leaving 3 bases between. The CDR3 DNA is TGTGCCAGCAGCTTAGGCAGCTACGAGCAGTACTTC. This sequence encodes CASSLGSYEQYF.

This clone was seen a few times. This chain joins TRBV10-2 and TRBJ2-7, with TRBD1 matching over 8 bases. Germline V gene sequence: CDR1 WSHSY, CDR2 SAAADI. After removal of 5 bases from V and 2 bases from J, the junction contained 14 bases not matched to a gene. The CDR3 runs 17 residues. CDR3 sequence reads: CASSPYSGTGETYEQYF. CDR3 nucleotides: TGCGCCAGCAGTCCTTATTCAGGGACAGGCGAAACCTACGAGCAGTACTTC.

The chain combines TRBV6-5 with TRBJ2-4; 7 bases fit TRBD1. Germline values: CDR1 MNHEY, CDR2 SVGAGI. The length of the CDR3 is 15 residues. V was clipped by 2 bases and J by 4 bases; unmatched bases: 5. The CDR3 sequence: CASSYLGTAKNIQYF. CDR3 coding DNA: TGTGCCAGCAGTTACCTGGGGACAGCTAAAAACATTCAGTACTTC.

The chain links TRBV6-6 to TRBJ1-3, with D hard to call. V was clipped by 6 bases and J by 3 bases, with 6 bases between them. Germline-derived CDR1 and CDR2 are MNHNY and SVGAGI (reference sequence). This CDR3 is 12 amino acids long. CDR3 in amino acids: CASSLDGNTIYF. CDR3 coding DNA: TGTGCCAGCAGCTTAGATGGAAACACCATATATTTT.